The 7 T cell receptor beta chains below all came from one sample that was sequenced in a study of blood T cell repertoires in COVID-19. The repertoire was sequenced with immunoSEQ multiplex PCR; TCRdb's copy has only in-frame clones and lacks some. The data show about 190,000 clones, with around 80% seen just once and under 3.5% held by the top ten. The specimen was peripheral blood. The source is a woman older than 75 with active or convalescent COVID-19.

This chain connects TRBV19 to TRBJ1-6; TRBD1 matches at 9 bases. Trimming cost V 4 bases and J 8 bases; bases outside gene matches: 9. CDR1 and CDR2 (germline): LNHDA, SQIVND (reference sequence). This CDR3 spans 16 amino acids. In nucleotides, the CDR3 is TGTGCCAGTAGTACGTTGGACAGGGGATTAGATTCACCCCTCCACTTT. It is translated as CASSTLDRGLDSPLHF. The complete variable domain, with remaining parts taken from reference TRBV19 and TRBJ1-6, reads DGGITQSPKYLFRKEGQNVTLSCEQNLNHDAMYWYRQDPGQGLRLIYYSQIVNDFQKGDIAEGYSVSREKKESFPLTVTSAQKNPTAFYLCASSTLDRGLDSPLHFGNGTRLTVT.

The gene calls are TRBV5-1 and TRBJ1-4; possibly TRBD1 for D (5 bases). Trimming removed 1 base at V and 3 bases at J, with 7 bases between. Germline V gives CDR1 SGHRS, CDR2 YFSETQ. The CDR3 is made up of 14 amino acids. The CDR3 here is CASSLLTANEKLFF. The DNA of the CDR3 is TGCGCCAGCAGCTTGTTGACAGCTAATGAAAAACTGTTTTTT.

This clone has only one observation. The genes are TRBV28 and TRBJ1-2; 8 positions match TRBD1. V lost 6 bases to trimming and J lost 4 bases; unmatched junction nucleotides: 7. Germline CDR1 is MDHEN and CDR2 is SYDVKM. There are 14 residues in the CDR3. CDR3 protein: CASSPGGTVYGYTF. The CDR3 nucleotides are TGTGCCAGCAGCCCAGGGGGCACCGTCTATGGCTACACCTTC.

The genes are TRBV7-9 and TRBJ1-3; D may be TRBD1 (5 bases). Between the trimmed V and J ends, which lost 5 bases and 0 bases, there was a span of 14 bases. This CDR3 contains 16 residues. Germline CDR1 and CDR2: SEHNR and FQNEAQ (reference sequence). CDR3: CASSARVVDSGNTIYF. CDR3 nucleotide sequence: TGTGCCAGCAGCGCCAGGGTAGTGGACTCTGGAAACACCATATATTTT.

The CDR3 region has the DNA TGCGCCAGCAGCTTACTCCGGGGGGGAATGGACGAAAAACTGTTTTTT. Amino acid sequence: CASSLLRGGMDEKLFF. V usage is TRBV5-1 and J usage is TRBJ1-4, with D possibly TRBD1 on 5 matching bases. V was clipped by 2 bases and J by 8 bases, with 19 bases between them. Germline loops: CDR1 SGHRS, CDR2 YFSETQ. The CDR3 is 16 residues long.

V and J are TRBV29-1 and TRBJ2-7, with 10 nucleotides matching TRBD1. This CDR3 contains 21 residues. CDR1 and CDR2 from the germline V gene are SQVTM and ANQGSEA. V gave up 7 bases and J gave up 4 bases; unmatched junction bases: 31. For the CDR3, the DNA is TGCAGCGCCCCGCCGGGACAGGGGTTTCCCCACCCGGGAAACTATGAGTACGAGCAGTACTTC. Amino acid sequence: CSAPPGQGFPHPGNYEYEQYF.

J is TRBJ1-3 and V is TRBV7-6; no definite D call. The V end was cut by 3 bases, the J end by 0 bases, with 12 bases between. Germline loops: CDR1 SGHVS, CDR2 FNYEAQ. The CDR3 consists of 16 residues. The CDR3 region has the DNA TGTGCCAGCAGCTTTCCTCGGTTAGACTCTGGAAACACCATATATTTT. The encoded protein is CASSFPRLDSGNTIYF.